These T cell receptor beta chains were read from a single sample in a study of regulatory T cells in long-lasting Graves disease. A single record per CDR3 protein comes from TCRdb applying MiXCR to the multiplex PCR reads. The sample records fewer than 500,000 distinct CDR3 sequences, 15% to 20% being singletons. These records were also assigned to another study, of T cells in Graves' hyperthyroidism and ophthalmopathy.

This specimen consisted of peripheral blood mononuclear cells (PBMCs), obtained at new diagnosis, from a patient treated with antithyroid drugs. The source of these receptors is a man in his forties or fifties with Graves disease. CDR3s leave out the opening cysteine and the closing phenylalanine or tryptophan.

v_call cdr3_aa
TRBV20-1 SALNLPAPLGAGNQPQH
TRBV27 ASSTSSLAGVGNEQF
TRBV30 AWSRAGVVEQF
TRBV6-5 ASSYSGDKYYEQY
TRBV25-1 ASSEYRVWYQETQY
TRBV6-2/TRBV6-3 ASRVGTGNQPQH
TRBV10-3 AISDRGSNQPQH
TRBV4-2 ASSQGGRSNTGELF
TRBV6-1 ASSEGMDYNSYEQY
TRBV30 AWSVLQGPQETQY
TRBV30 AWTGGRPTEAF
TRBV12-3/TRBV12-4 AIMAGPGDTQY
TRBV3-1 ASSQVAGANVLT
TRBV7-2 ASSRVPDGSYEQY
TRBV6-1 ASSFRRTSYEQY
TRBV2 ASSLELPALTRSGNTIY
TRBV20-1 SARGGANNLYNEQF
TRBV6-1 ASSRTTTGTGELF
TRBV7-8 ASSLDHQGQGYEQY
TRBV10-3 AISDLRNTEAF
TRBV5-1 ASSLTTGSDEQY
TRBV7-3 ASSLVRGQRTEAF
TRBV11-2 ASSKNGRQGGTDTQY